The rows below give T cell receptor beta chains drawn from one sample of a study of blood T cell repertoires in COVID-19. Profiling relied on immunoSEQ multiplex PCR, and the TCRdb table lists in-frame clones only, not all of them. Of 250,000 to 300,000 clones listed, 83% are singletons. The sample comprised peripheral blood. The receptors here all came from a man aged 80 or over with acute or convalescent COVID-19. CDR3s include the opening cysteine and the closing phenylalanine or tryptophan. The D gene is left open where the match is weak. Part of the rows lack a size; the others show once, few, many or a class for expanded clones.

size: -; J: TRBJ2-7; D: TRBD1; V: TRBV18; CDR3: CASSPGQKGWEQYF; DNA: TGTGCCAGCTCACCGGGACAGAAGGGGTGGGAGCAGTACTTC
size: -; J: TRBJ2-5; D: TRBD2; V: TRBV14; CDR3: CASSQDLRTSGYQETQYF; DNA: TGTGCCAGCAGCCAAGATCTTAGGACTAGCGGGTACCAAGAGACCCAGTACTTC
size: -; J: TRBJ2-5; D: TRBD2; V: TRBV3-1/TRBV3-2; CDR3: CASSLIAGGAKETQYF; DNA: TGTGCCAGCAGCCTCATAGCGGGGGGGGCTAAAGAGACCCAGTACTTC
size: few; J: TRBJ2-7; D: -; V: TRBV18; CDR3: CASSPLAYYEQYF; DNA: TGTGCCAGCTCACCACTCGCGTACTACGAGCAGTACTTC
size: -; J: TRBJ2-7; D: TRBD2; V: TRBV5-4; CDR3: CASSWASGRSEQYF; DNA: TGTGCCAGCAGCTGGGCTAGCGGGCGCTCCGAGCAGTACTTC
size: -; J: TRBJ2-5; D: -; V: TRBV5-1; CDR3: CASSLDRFETQYF; DNA: TGCGCCAGCAGCTTGGACAGGTTTGAGACCCAGTACTTC
size: -; J: TRBJ2-5; D: TRBD2; V: TRBV7-2; CDR3: CASSLGLVQTQYF; DNA: TGTGCCAGCAGCTTGGGACTAGTACAGACCCAGTACTTC
size: -; J: TRBJ2-1; D: -; V: TRBV12-1; CDR3: CANSFEFFLSEQFF; DNA: TGTGCCAACAGCTTTGAATTCTTTTTGAGTGAGCAGTTCTTC
size: -; J: TRBJ1-2; D: -; V: TRBV6-1; CDR3: CASSEALRGSYGYTF; DNA: TGTGCCAGCAGTGAAGCGCTTCGGGGATCCTATGGCTACACCTTC
size: -; J: TRBJ2-1; D: -; V: TRBV2; CDR3: CASSALSTSYNEQFF; DNA: TGTGCCAGCAGTGCGTTGAGTACGTCCTACAATGAGCAGTTCTTC
size: -; J: TRBJ1-1; D: -; V: TRBV30; CDR3: CAWSEKLSLTEAFF; DNA: TGTGCCTGGAGTGAGAAGCTTTCGTTGACTGAAGCTTTCTTT
size: -; J: TRBJ1-5; D: -; V: TRBV5-6; CDR3: CASSLAAGNQPQHF; DNA: TGTGCCAGCAGCTTGGCCGCGGGGAATCAGCCCCAGCATTTT
size: -; J: TRBJ1-1; D: -; V: TRBV9; CDR3: CASSVAGDGGEAFF; DNA: TGTGCCAGCAGCGTAGCAGGGGACGGAGGTGAAGCTTTCTTT
size: -; J: TRBJ2-1; D: -; V: TRBV2; CDR3: CASSEALGGSYNEQFF; DNA: TGTGCCAGCAGTGAAGCGCTTGGGGGGTCCTACAATGAGCAGTTCTTC
size: -; J: TRBJ2-2; D: TRBD2; V: TRBV7-9; CDR3: CASSPGTGAGGNTGELFF; DNA: TGTGCCAGCAGCCCAGGGACCGGTGCGGGGGGTAACACCGGGGAGCTGTTTTTT
size: -; J: TRBJ1-4; D: -; V: TRBV18; CDR3: CASSLSSVNEKLFF; DNA: TGTGCCAGCTCACTCTCCAGCGTTAATGAAAAACTGTTTTTT
size: -; J: TRBJ2-1; D: TRBD1; V: TRBV9; CDR3: CASSRSVGQSTPSYNEQFF; DNA: TGTGCCAGCAGCCGCTCGGTGGGACAGAGTACCCCCTCCTACAATGAGCAGTTCTTC
size: -; J: TRBJ1-5; D: -; V: TRBV10-2; CDR3: CASSQTDYNQPQHF; DNA: TGCGCCAGCAGTCAGACTGATTACAATCAGCCCCAGCATTTT
size: -; J: TRBJ2-1; D: TRBD2; V: TRBV10-1; CDR3: CASSESGLASRDNEQFF; DNA: TGCGCCAGCAGTGAGTCGGGACTAGCCTCAAGGGACAATGAGCAGTTCTTC
size: -; J: TRBJ1-1; D: TRBD1; V: TRBV6-4; CDR3: CASRQGTNTEAFF; DNA: TGTGCCAGCAGACAGGGGACCAACACTGAAGCTTTCTTT
size: -; J: TRBJ1-2; D: -; V: TRBV5-5; CDR3: CASSLSDSNYGYTF; DNA: TGTGCCAGCAGCTTGTCGGACAGTAACTATGGCTACACCTTC
size: -; J: TRBJ1-5; D: -; V: TRBV6-5; CDR3: CASTDFGNQPQHF; DNA: TGTGCCAGCACAGATTTCGGCAATCAGCCCCAGCATTTT
size: -; J: TRBJ1-4; D: TRBD1; V: TRBV5-1; CDR3: CASSSSTGGREKLFF; DNA: TGCGCCAGCAGCTCCTCGACAGGGGGACGTGAAAAACTGTTTTTT
size: few; J: TRBJ2-7; D: -; V: TRBV25-1; CDR3: CASSVTNYEQYF; DNA: TGTGCCAGCAGTGTGACTAACTACGAGCAGTACTTC
size: -; J: TRBJ1-2; D: TRBD1; V: TRBV18; CDR3: CASSPPRTGYGYTF; DNA: TGTGCCAGCTCACCACCGAGGACAGGCTATGGCTACACCTTC
size: -; J: TRBJ1-3; D: -; V: TRBV5-4; CDR3: CASSQGLTESGNTIYF; DNA: TGTGCCAGCAGCCAGGGACTGACCGAATCTGGAAACACCATATATTTT
size: once; J: TRBJ2-4; D: TRBD1; V: TRBV4-1; CDR3: CASSQASGQVNVGAKNIQYF; DNA: TGCGCCAGCAGCCAAGCGTCGGGACAGGTAAACGTCGGGGCCAAAAACATTCAGTACTTC
size: few; J: TRBJ1-6; D: -; V: TRBV28; CDR3: CASSQTRQVRNSPLHF; DNA: TGTGCCAGCAGCCAAACCAGGCAGGTCCGAAATTCACCCCTCCACTTT
size: -; J: TRBJ1-4; D: TRBD1; V: TRBV28; CDR3: CASSSDRGLGNEKLFF; DNA: TGTGCCAGCAGCTCGGACAGGGGATTGGGTAATGAAAAACTGTTTTTT
size: -; J: TRBJ2-7; D: -; V: TRBV28; CDR3: CASSTTDTFSYEQYF; DNA: TGTGCCAGCAGTACTACGGACACCTTCTCCTACGAGCAGTACTTC
size: -; J: TRBJ2-7; D: -; V: TRBV7-9; CDR3: CASSPPGSYEQYF; DNA: TGTGCCAGCAGCCCACCCGGCTCCTACGAGCAGTACTTC
size: few; J: TRBJ2-1; D: -; V: TRBV3-1/TRBV3-2; CDR3: CASSPVTGVSYNEQFF; DNA: TGTGCCAGCAGCCCTGTAACGGGGGTCTCCTACAATGAGCAGTTCTTC
size: -; J: TRBJ2-5; D: -; V: TRBV11-2; CDR3: CASRRGSQETQYF; DNA: TGTGCCAGCAGAAGGGGGTCGCAAGAGACCCAGTACTTC
size: -; J: TRBJ2-1; D: -; V: TRBV19; CDR3: CASSRGNYNEQFF; DNA: TGTGCCAGTAGTCGCGGTAACTACAATGAGCAGTTCTTC
size: -; J: TRBJ1-6; D: -; V: TRBV27; CDR3: CASRGGPSSPLHF; DNA: TGTGCCAGCAGGGGGGGGCCTTCCTCACCCCTCCACTTT
size: -; J: TRBJ2-6; D: -; V: TRBV11-2; CDR3: CASSQGSSGANVLTF; DNA: TGTGCCAGCAGCCAGGGTTCGAGTGGGGCCAACGTCCTGACTTTC
size: few; J: TRBJ2-3; D: -; V: TRBV10-2; CDR3: CASSKGLGTDTQYF; DNA: TGCGCCAGCAGCAAGGGGCTGGGGACAGATACGCAGTATTTT
size: -; J: TRBJ2-2; D: TRBD1; V: TRBV5-1; CDR3: CASSLVRGLNTGELFF; DNA: TGCGCCAGCAGCTTGGTAAGGGGGCTAAACACCGGGGAGCTGTTTTTT
size: -; J: TRBJ1-1; D: -; V: TRBV7-8; CDR3: CASSRGTEAFF; DNA: TGTGCCAGCAGCCGCGGCACTGAAGCTTTCTTT
size: -; J: TRBJ2-3; D: -; V: TRBV5-1; CDR3: CASSLDREDTQYF; DNA: TGCGCCAGCAGCTTGGACAGGGAAGATACGCAGTATTTT
size: -; J: TRBJ2-1; D: TRBD2; V: TRBV6-5; CDR3: CASSYAIAGGDNEQFF; DNA: TGTGCCAGCAGTTACGCTATAGCGGGAGGTGACAATGAGCAGTTCTTC
size: -; J: TRBJ2-1; D: TRBD2; V: TRBV4-2; CDR3: CASSKGLAGYNEQFF; DNA: TGTGCCAGCAGCAAGGGACTAGCGGGTTACAATGAGCAGTTCTTC
size: few; J: TRBJ2-2; D: TRBD1; V: TRBV2; CDR3: CASRATGDTGELFF; DNA: TGTGCCAGCAGAGCGACAGGGGACACCGGGGAGCTGTTTTTT
size: -; J: TRBJ2-3; D: TRBD2; V: TRBV24-1; CDR3: CATSDLKWEGPGADTQYF; DNA: TGTGCCACCAGTGATTTGAAGTGGGAGGGCCCGGGGGCAGATACGCAGTATTTT
size: -; J: TRBJ2-5; D: -; V: TRBV3-1/TRBV3-2; CDR3: CASSQVVAANQETQYF; DNA: TGTGCCAGCAGCCAAGTAGTGGCGGCTAATCAAGAGACCCAGTACTTC
size: few; J: TRBJ2-1; D: -; V: TRBV28; CDR3: CASKAGSNEQFF; DNA: TGTGCCAGCAAGGCGGGGAGCAATGAGCAGTTCTTC